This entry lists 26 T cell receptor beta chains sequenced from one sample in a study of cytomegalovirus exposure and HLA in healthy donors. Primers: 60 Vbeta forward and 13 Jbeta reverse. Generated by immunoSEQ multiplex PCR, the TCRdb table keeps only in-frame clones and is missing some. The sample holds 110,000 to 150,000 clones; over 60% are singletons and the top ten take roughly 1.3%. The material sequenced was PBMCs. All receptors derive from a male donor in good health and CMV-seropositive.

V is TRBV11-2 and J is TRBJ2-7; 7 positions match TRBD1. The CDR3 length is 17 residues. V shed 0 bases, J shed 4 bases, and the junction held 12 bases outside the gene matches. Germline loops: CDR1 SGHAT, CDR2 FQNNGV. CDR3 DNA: TGTGCCAGCAGCTTAGATCTAGGGGGCAGGGCTGCTTACGAGCAGTACTTC. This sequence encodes CASSLDLGGRAAYEQYF.

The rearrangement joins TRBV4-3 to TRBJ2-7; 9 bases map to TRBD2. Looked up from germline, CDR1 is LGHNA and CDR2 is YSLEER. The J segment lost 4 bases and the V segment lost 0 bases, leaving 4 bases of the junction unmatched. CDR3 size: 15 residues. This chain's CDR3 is CASSQDSSGTYEQYF. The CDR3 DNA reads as TGCGCCAGCAGCCAAGATTCTAGCGGGACATACGAGCAGTACTTC.

For the CDR3, the DNA is TGTGCCAGCAGCGCTACTGGGACTAGCGGGGACGAGCAGTACTTC. This codes for CASSATGTSGDEQYF. This rearrangement joins TRBV7-6 to TRBJ2-7; TRBD2 matches 13 bases. The V gene's germline CDR1 is SGHVS and CDR2 FNYEAQ. V dropped 5 bases and J dropped 5; count of bases not matched to a gene: 6. The CDR3 is made up of 15 amino acids.

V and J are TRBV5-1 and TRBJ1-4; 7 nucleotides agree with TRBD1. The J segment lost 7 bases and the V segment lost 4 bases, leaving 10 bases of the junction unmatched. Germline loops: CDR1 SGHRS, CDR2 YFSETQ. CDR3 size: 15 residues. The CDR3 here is CASSPGTVYGEKLFF. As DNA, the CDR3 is TGCGCCAGCAGCCCCGGGACAGTCTATGGTGAAAAACTGTTTTTT.

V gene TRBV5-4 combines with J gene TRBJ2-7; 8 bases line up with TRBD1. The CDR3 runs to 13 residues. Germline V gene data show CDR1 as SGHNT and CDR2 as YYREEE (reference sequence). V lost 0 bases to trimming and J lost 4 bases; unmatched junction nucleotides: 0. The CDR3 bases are TGTGCCAGCAGCTTGGGGGACAGGTACGAGCAGTACTTC. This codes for CASSLGDRYEQYF.

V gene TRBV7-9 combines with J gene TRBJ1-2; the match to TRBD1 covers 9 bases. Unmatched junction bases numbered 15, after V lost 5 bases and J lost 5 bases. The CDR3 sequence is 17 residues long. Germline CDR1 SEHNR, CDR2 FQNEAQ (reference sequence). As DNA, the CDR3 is TGTGCCAGCAGCCCCGGGACAGGGTACGTGGTCCCTTATGGCTACACCTTC. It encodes CASSPGTGYVVPYGYTF.

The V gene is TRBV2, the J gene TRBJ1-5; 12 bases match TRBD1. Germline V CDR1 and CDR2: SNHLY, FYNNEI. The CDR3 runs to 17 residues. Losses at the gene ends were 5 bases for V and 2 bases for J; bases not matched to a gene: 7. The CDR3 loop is CASSSPGQGARNQPQHF. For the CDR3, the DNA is TGTGCCAGCAGTAGCCCGGGACAGGGGGCTCGCAATCAGCCCCAGCATTTT.

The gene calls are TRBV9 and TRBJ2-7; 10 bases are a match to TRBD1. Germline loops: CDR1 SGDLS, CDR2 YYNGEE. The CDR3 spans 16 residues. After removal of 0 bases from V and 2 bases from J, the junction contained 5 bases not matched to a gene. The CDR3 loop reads CASSVGPGQGTYEQYF. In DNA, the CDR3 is TGTGCCAGCAGCGTAGGGCCGGGACAGGGGACCTACGAGCAGTACTTC.

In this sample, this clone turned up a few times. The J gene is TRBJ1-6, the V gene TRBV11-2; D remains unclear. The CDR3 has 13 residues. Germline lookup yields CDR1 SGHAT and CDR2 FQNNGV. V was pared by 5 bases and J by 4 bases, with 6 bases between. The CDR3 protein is CASSPSYNSPLHF. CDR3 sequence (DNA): TGTGCCAGCAGCCCTTCTTATAATTCACCCCTCCACTTT.

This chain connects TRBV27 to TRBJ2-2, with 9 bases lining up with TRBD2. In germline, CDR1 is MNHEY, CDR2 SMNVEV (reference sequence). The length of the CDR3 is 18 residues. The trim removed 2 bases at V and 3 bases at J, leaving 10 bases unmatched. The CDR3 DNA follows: TGTGCCAGCAGTTTAACCCCGGGGCTAGCGGGGTACACCGGGGAGCTGTTTTTT. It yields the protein CASSLTPGLAGYTGELFF.

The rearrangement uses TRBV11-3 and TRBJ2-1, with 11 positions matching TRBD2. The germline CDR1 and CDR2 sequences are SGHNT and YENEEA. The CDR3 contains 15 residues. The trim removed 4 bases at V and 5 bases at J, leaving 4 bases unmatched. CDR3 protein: CASSSGTSGHNEQFF. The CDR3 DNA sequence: TGTGCCAGCAGCTCCGGGACTAGCGGCCACAATGAGCAGTTCTTC.

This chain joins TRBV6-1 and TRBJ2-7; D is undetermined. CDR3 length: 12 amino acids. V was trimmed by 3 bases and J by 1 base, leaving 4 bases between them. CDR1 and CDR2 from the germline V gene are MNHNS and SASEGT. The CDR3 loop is CASSETSYEQYF. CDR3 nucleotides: TGTGCCAGCAGTGAGACTTCCTACGAGCAGTACTTC.

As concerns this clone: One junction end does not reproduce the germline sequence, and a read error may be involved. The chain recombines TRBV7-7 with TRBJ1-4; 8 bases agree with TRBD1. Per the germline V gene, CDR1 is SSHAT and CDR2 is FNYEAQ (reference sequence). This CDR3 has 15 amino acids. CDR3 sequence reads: CASSLGQGLNEKLFF. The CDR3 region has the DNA TGTGCTAGCAGCTTAGGACAGGGCCTTAATGAAAAACTGTTTTTT.

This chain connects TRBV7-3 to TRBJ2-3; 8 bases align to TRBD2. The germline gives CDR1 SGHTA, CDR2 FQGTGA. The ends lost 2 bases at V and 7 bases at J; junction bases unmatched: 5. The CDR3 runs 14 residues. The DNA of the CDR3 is TGTGCCAGCAGCTTAGAAGCGGGGGACCATACGCAGTATTTT. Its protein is CASSLEAGDHTQYF.

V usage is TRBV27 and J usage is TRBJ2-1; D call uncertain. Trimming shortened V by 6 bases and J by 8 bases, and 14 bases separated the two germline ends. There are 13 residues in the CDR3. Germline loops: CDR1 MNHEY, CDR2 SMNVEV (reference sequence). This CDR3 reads CASSLPSPYEQFF. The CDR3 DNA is TGTGCCAGCAGCTTACCCTCTCCCTATGAGCAGTTCTTC.

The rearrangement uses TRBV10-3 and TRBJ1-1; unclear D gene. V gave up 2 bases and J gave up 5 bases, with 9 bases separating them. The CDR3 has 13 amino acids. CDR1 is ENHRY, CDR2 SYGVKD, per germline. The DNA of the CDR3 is TGTGCCATCAGTGAGAGTTGGGAGACTGAAGCTTTCTTT. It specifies CAISESWETEAFF.

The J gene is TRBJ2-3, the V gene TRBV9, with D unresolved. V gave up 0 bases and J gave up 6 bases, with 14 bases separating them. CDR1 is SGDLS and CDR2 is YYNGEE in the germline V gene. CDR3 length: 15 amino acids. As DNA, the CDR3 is TGTGCCAGCAGCGTAGGCGTTTTATCGGTTGATACGCAGTATTTT. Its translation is CASSVGVLSVDTQYF.

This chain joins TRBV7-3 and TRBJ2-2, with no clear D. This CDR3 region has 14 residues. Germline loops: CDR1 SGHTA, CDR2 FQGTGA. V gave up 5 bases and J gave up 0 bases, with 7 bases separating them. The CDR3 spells CASSPIANTGELFF. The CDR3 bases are TGTGCCAGCAGCCCCATAGCGAACACCGGGGAGCTGTTTTTT.

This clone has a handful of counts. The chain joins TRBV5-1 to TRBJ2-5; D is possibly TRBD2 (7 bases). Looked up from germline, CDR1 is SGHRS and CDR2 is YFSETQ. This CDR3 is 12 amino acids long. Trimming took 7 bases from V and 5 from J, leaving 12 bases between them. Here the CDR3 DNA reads TGCGCCAGCGCAGGGGAGGGGGAGACCCAGTACTTC. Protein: CASAGEGETQYF.

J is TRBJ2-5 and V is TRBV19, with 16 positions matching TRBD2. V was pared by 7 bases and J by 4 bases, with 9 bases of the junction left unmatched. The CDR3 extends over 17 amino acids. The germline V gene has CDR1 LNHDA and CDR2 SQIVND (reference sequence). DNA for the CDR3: TGTGCCAGTAATACACCGGGACTAGCGGGAGGGCTAGAGACCCAGTACTTC. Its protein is CASNTPGLAGGLETQYF. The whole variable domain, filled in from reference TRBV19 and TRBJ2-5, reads DGGITQSPKYLFRKEGQNVTLSCEQNLNHDAMYWYRQDPGQGLRLIYYSQIVNDFQKGDIAEGYSVSREKKESFPLTVTSAQKNPTAFYLCASNTPGLAGGLETQYFGPGTRLLVL.

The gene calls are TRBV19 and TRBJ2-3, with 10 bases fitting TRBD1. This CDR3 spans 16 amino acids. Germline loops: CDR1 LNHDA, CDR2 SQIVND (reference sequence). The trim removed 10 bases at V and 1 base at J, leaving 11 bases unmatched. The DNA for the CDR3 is TGTGCCACTCATTCCGGGACAGGGGAGGGCACAGATACGCAGTATTTT. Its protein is CATHSGTGEGTDTQYF.

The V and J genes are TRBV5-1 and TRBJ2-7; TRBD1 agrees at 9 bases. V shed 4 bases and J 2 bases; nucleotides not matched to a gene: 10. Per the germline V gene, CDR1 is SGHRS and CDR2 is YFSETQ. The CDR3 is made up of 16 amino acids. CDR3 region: CASSRSTGGITYEQYF. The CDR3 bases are TGCGCCAGCAGCCGATCAACAGGGGGCATAACCTACGAGCAGTACTTC. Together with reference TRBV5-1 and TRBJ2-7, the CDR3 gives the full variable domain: KAGVTQTPRYLIKTRGQQVTLSCSPISGHRSVSWYQQTPGQGLQFLFEYFSETQRNKGNFPGRFSGRQFSNSRSEMNVSTLELGDSALYLCASSRSTGGITYEQYFGPGTRLTVT.

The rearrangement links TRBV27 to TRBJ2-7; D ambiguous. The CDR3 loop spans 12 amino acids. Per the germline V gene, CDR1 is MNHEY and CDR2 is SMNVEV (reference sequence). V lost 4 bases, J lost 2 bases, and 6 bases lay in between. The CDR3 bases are TGTGCCAGCAGTTCAAACACCTACGAGCAGTACTTC. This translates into CASSSNTYEQYF.

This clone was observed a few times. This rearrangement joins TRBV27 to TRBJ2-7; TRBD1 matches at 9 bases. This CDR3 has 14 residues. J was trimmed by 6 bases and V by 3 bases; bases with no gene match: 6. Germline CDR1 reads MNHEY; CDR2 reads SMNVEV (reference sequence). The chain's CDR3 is CASSFRDRVSEQYF. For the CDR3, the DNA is TGTGCCAGCAGTTTCCGGGACAGGGTATCCGAGCAGTACTTC.

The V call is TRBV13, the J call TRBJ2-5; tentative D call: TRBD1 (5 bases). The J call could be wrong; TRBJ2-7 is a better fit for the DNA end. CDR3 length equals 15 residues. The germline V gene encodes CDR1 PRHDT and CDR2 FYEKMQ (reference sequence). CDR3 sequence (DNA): TGTGCCAGCAGCCTCTGGACAATCGGCTCCTACGAGCAGTACTTC. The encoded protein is CASSLWTIGSYEQYF.

CDR3 amino acids: CASRVGGSNEQFF. DNA for the CDR3: TGTGCCAGCAGGGTTGGGGGGTCGAATGAGCAGTTCTTC. The V gene is TRBV7-9, the J gene TRBJ2-1; maybe TRBD2 (6 bases). Germline loops: CDR1 SEHNR, CDR2 FQNEAQ (reference sequence). There are 13 residues in the CDR3. Trimming took 6 bases from V and 7 from J, leaving 13 bases between them. The full variable domain, with the rest looked up from reference TRBV7-9 and TRBJ2-1, is DTGVSQNPRHKITKRGQNVTFRCDPISEHNRLYWYRQTLGQGPEFLTYFQNEAQLEKSRLLSDRFSAERPKGSFSTLEIQRTEQGDSAMYLCASRVGGSNEQFFGPGTRLTVL.